A selection of T cell receptor beta chains follows, all from one sample in a study of blood T cells in healthy people across ages. MiXCR, applied by TCRdb to the 5' RACE reads, yields one record per CDR3 protein. The data contain roughly 1,300,000 distinct CDR3 sequences, approximately 59% of them singletons. The source material was blood. The receptors were gathered from a man aged 18 to 30 in good health. Both conserved end residues are part of each CDR3. The order of the fields is V gene, CDR3 length, D gene, J gene, clone size, CDR3 protein, CDR3 DNA. The D gene is left open where the match is weak. Size tells how often a clone was seen (once, few, many) or the class of an expanded clone, and some rows leave it out.

V gene: TRBV4-1; CDR3 length: 15; D gene: -; J gene: TRBJ2-5; clone size: -; CDR3 protein: CASSQVQDPQETQYF; CDR3 DNA: TGCGCCAGCAGCCAAGTGCAGGACCCCCAAGAGACCCAGTACTTC
V gene: TRBV7-9; CDR3 length: 16; D gene: TRBD1; J gene: TRBJ2-3; clone size: -; CDR3 protein: CASSFHRGESTDTQYF; CDR3 DNA: TGTGCCAGCAGCTTTCACAGGGGTGAGAGCACAGATACGCAGTATTTT
V gene: TRBV24-1; CDR3 length: 14; D gene: -; J gene: TRBJ2-1; clone size: -; CDR3 protein: CATSAGGKFSEQFF; CDR3 DNA: TGTGCCACCAGTGCGGGGGGCAAGTTTAGTGAGCAGTTCTTC
V gene: TRBV6-5; CDR3 length: 16; D gene: TRBD2; J gene: TRBJ2-7; clone size: once; CDR3 protein: CASSHISGTTSYEQYF; CDR3 DNA: TGTGCCAGCAGTCATATTAGCGGGACAACCTCCTACGAGCAGTACTTC
V gene: TRBV7-9; CDR3 length: 12; D gene: -; J gene: TRBJ2-3; clone size: -; CDR3 protein: CASSHVLDTQYF; CDR3 DNA: TGTGCCAGCAGCCATGTCTTGGATACGCAGTATTTT
V gene: TRBV20-1; CDR3 length: 16; D gene: TRBD2; J gene: TRBJ2-3; clone size: -; CDR3 protein: CSARRELAGHTDTQYF; CDR3 DNA: TGCAGTGCTAGGCGAGAACTAGCGGGGCACACAGATACGCAGTATTTT
V gene: TRBV20-1; CDR3 length: 12; D gene: -; J gene: TRBJ2-3; clone size: -; CDR3 protein: CSASPGGDTQYF; CDR3 DNA: TGCAGTGCTAGCCCAGGGGGGGATACGCAGTATTTT
V gene: TRBV29-1; CDR3 length: 12; D gene: -; J gene: TRBJ1-1; clone size: few; CDR3 protein: CSVTTAGTEAFF; CDR3 DNA: TGCAGCGTTACGACCGCGGGGACTGAAGCTTTCTTT
V gene: TRBV6-2/TRBV6-3; CDR3 length: 18; D gene: TRBD1; J gene: TRBJ2-1; clone size: -; CDR3 protein: CASRRTGQHPRGYNEQFF; CDR3 DNA: TGTGCCAGCAGACGAACGGGACAGCACCCTAGAGGTTACAATGAGCAGTTCTTC
V gene: TRBV7-2; CDR3 length: 15; D gene: -; J gene: TRBJ1-1; clone size: -; CDR3 protein: CASSPWELLNTEAFF; CDR3 DNA: TGTGCCAGCAGCCCATGGGAGTTATTGAACACTGAAGCTTTCTTT
V gene: TRBV5-5; CDR3 length: 14; D gene: -; J gene: TRBJ2-3; clone size: few; CDR3 protein: CASALGPRPDTQYF; CDR3 DNA: TGTGCCTCCGCCTTGGGCCCCCGGCCAGATACGCAGTATTTT
V gene: TRBV9; CDR3 length: 15; D gene: TRBD2; J gene: TRBJ2-5; clone size: -; CDR3 protein: CASSEAGGIGETQYF; CDR3 DNA: TGTGCCAGCAGCGAAGCGGGGGGGATTGGAGAGACCCAGTACTTC